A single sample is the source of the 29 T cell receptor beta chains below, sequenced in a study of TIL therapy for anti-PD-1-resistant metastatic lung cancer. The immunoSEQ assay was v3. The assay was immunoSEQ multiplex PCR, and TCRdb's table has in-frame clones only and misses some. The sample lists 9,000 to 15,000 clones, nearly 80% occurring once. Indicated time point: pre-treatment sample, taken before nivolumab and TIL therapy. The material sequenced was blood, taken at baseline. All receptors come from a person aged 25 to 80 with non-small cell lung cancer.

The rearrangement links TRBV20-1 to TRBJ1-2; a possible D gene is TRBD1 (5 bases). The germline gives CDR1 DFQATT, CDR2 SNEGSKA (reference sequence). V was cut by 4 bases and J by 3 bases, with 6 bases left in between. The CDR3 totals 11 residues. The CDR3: CSATGDYGYTF. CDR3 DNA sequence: TGCAGTGCTACGGGGGACTATGGCTACACCTTC.

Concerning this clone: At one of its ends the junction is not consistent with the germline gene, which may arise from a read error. CDR3 loop: CTTSVDRGRGAFF. The CDR3 DNA reads as TGTACCACCAGCGTAGACAGGGGGCGCGGAGCTTTCTTT. The chain combines TRBV15 with TRBJ1-1; 10 positions match TRBD1. The CDR3 totals 13 residues. Germline V gene sequence: CDR1 LNHNV, CDR2 YYDKDF (reference sequence).

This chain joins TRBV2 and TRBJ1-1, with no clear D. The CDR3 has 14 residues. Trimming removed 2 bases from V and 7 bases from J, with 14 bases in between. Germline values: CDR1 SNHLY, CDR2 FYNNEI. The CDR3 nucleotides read TGTGCCAGCAGTGAAAGGATTGGTGGGATTGAAGCTTTCTTT. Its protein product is CASSERIGGIEAFF.

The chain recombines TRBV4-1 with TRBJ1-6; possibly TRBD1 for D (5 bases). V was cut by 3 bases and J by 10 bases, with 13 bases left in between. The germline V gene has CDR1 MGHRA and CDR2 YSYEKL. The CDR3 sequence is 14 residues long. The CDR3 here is CASSQAGGGSPLHF. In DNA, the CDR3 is TGCGCCAGCAGCCAGGCGGGTGGGGGATCACCCCTCCACTTT.

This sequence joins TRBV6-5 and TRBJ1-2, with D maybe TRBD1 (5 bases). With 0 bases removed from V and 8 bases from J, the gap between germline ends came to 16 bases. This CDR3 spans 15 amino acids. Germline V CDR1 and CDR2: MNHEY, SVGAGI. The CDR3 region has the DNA TGTGCCAGCAGTTACTCGAGCGGGGCAGGCAGGGGCTACACCTTC. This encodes CASSYSSGAGRGYTF.

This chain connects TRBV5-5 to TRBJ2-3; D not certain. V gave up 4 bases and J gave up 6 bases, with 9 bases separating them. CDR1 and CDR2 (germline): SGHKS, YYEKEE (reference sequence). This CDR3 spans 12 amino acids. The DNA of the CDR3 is TGTGCCAGCAGCGAGTTCGGGGATACGCAGTATTTT. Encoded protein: CASSEFGDTQYF.

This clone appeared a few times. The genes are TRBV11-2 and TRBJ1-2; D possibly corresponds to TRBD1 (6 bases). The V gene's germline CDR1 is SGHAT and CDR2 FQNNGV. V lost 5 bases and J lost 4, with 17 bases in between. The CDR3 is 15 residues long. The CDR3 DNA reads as TGTGCCAGCAGCCCAACGGGGGGCGCGAGCTATGGCTACACCTTC. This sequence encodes CASSPTGGASYGYTF.

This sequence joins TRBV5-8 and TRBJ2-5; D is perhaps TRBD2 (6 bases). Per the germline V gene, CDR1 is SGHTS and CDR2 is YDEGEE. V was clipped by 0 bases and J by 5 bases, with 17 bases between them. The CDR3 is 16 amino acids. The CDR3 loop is CASSLAMTGAVETQYF. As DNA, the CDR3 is TGTGCCAGCAGCTTGGCCATGACGGGAGCTGTTGAGACCCAGTACTTC.

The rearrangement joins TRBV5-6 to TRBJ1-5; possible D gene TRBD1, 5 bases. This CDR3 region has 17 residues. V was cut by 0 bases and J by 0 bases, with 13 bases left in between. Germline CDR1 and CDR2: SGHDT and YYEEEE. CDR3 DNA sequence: TGTGCCAGCAGCTTGGCCCGAGGGACTTATAGCAATCAGCCCCAGCATTTT. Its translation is CASSLARGTYSNQPQHF.

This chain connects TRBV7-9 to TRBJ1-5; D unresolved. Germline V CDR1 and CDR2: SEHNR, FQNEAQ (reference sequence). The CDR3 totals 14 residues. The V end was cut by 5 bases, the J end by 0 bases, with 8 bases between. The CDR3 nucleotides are TGTGCCAGCAGCGACCCCTTTAGCAATCAGCCCCAGCATTTT. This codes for CASSDPFSNQPQHF.

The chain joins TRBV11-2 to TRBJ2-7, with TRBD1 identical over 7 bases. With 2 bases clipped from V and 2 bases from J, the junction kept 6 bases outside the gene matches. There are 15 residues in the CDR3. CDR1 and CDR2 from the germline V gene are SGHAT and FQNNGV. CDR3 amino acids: CASSLSPGQPYEQYF. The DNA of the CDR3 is TGTGCCAGCAGCTTATCCCCGGGACAGCCCTACGAGCAGTACTTC. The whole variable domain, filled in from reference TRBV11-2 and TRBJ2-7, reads EAGVAQSPRYKIIEKRQSVAFWCNPISGHATLYWYQQILGQGPKLLIQFQNNGVVDDSQLPKDRFSAERLKGVDSTLKIQPAKLEDSAVYLCASSLSPGQPYEQYFGPGTRLTVT.

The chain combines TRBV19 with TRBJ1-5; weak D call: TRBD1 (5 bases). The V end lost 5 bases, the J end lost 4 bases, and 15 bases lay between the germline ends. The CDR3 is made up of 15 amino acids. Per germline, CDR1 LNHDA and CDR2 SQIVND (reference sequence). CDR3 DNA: TGTGCCAGTAGTCCGGGGACGGAGCCGAATCAGCCCCAGCATTTT. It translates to CASSPGTEPNQPQHF. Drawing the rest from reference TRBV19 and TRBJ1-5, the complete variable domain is DGGITQSPKYLFRKEGQNVTLSCEQNLNHDAMYWYRQDPGQGLRLIYYSQIVNDFQKGDIAEGYSVSREKKESFPLTVTSAQKNPTAFYLCASSPGTEPNQPQHFGDGTRLSIL.

CDR3 sequence: CASKQTPYSDTQYF. CDR3 in DNA: TGTGCCAGTAAACAGACGCCCTACTCAGATACGCAGTATTTT. J is TRBJ2-3 and V is TRBV19; no reliable D call. Trimming cost V 7 bases and J 4 bases, with 15 bases left between them. The CDR3 runs 14 residues. The germline gives CDR1 LNHDA, CDR2 SQIVND (reference sequence).

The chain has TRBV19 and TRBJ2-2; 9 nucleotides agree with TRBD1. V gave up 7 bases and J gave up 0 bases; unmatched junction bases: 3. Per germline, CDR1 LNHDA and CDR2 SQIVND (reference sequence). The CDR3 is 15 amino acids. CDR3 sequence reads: CASTGTGTNTGELFF. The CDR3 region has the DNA TGTGCCAGTACCGGGACAGGGACGAACACCGGGGAGCTGTTTTTT.

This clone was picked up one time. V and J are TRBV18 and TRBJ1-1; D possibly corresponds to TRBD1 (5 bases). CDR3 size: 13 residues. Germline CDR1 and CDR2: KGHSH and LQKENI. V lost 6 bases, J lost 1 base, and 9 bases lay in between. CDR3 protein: CASSSTGNTEAFF. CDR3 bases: TGTGCCAGCTCCTCAACAGGGAACACTGAAGCTTTCTTT.

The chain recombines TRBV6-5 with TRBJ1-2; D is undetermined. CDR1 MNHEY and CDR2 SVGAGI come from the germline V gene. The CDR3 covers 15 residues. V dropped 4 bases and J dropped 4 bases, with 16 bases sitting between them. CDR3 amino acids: CASSFSGSGFYGYTF. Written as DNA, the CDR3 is TGTGCCAGCAGTTTCTCAGGCTCAGGATTCTATGGCTACACCTTC.

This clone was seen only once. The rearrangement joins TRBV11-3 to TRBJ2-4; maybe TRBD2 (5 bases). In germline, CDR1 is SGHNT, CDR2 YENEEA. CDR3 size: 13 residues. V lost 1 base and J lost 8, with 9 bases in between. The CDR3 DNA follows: TGTGCCAGCAGCTTAGGGTGGGGAGACATTCAGTACTTC. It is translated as CASSLGWGDIQYF.

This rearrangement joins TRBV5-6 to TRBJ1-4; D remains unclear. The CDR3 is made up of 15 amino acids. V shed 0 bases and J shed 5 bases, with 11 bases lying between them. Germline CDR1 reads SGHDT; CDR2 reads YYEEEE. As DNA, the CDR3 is TGTGCCAGCAGCTTGGGGACCCGGCCAAATGAAAAACTGTTTTTT. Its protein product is CASSLGTRPNEKLFF.

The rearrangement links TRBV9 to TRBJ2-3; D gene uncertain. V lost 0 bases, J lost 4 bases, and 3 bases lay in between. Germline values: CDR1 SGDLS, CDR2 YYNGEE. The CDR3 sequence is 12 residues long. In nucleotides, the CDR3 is TGTGCCAGCAGCGTAGGCGCAGATACGCAGTATTTT. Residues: CASSVGADTQYF. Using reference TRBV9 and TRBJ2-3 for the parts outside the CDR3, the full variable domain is DSGVTQTPKHLITATGQRVTLRCSPRSGDLSVYWYQQSLDQGLQFLIQYYNGEERAKGNILERFSAQQFPDLHSELNLSSLELGDSALYFCASSVGADTQYFGPGTRLTVL.

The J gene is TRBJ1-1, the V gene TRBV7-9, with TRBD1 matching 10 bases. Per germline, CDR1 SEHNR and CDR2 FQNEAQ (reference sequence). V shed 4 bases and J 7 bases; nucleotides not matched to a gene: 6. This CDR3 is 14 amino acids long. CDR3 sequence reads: CASSSGQGINEAFF. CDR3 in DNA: TGTGCCAGCAGCTCGGGACAGGGGATAAATGAAGCTTTCTTT.

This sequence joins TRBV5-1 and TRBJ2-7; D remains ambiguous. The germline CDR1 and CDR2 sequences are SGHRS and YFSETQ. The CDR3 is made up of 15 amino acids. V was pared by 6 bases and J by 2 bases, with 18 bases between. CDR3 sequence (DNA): TGCGCCAGCACCCCCGAACTATACGGCACCTACGAGCAGTACTTC. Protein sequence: CASTPELYGTYEQYF.

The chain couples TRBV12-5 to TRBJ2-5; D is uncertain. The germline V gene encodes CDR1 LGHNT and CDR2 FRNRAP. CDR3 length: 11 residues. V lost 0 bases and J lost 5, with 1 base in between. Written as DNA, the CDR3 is TGTGCTAGTGGTTTGGTGGAGACCCAGTACTTC. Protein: CASGLVETQYF. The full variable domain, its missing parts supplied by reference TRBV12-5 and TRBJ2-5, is DARVTQTPRHKVTEMGQEVTMRCQPILGHNTVFWYRQTMMQGLELLAYFRNRAPLDDSGMPKDRFSAEMPDATLATLKIQPSEPRDSAVYFCASGLVETQYFGPGTRLLVL.

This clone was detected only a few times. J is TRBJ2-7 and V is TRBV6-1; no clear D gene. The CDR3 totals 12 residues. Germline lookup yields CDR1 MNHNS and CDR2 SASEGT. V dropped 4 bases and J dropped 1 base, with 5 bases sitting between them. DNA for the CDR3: TGTGCCAGCAGTGCCTATTCCTACGAGCAGTACTTC. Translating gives CASSAYSYEQYF.

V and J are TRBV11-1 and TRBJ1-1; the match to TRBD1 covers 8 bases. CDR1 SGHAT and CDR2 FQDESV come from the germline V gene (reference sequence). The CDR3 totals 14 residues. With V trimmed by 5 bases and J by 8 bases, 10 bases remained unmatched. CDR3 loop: CASSPWDRPREAFF. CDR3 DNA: TGTGCCAGCAGCCCCTGGGACAGGCCGCGGGAAGCTTTCTTT.

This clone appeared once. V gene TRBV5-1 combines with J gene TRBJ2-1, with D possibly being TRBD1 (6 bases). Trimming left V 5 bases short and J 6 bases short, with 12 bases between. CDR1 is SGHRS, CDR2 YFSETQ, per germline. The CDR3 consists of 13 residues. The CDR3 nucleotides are TGCGCCAGCAGAGGTTCAGGGGCCAATGAGCAGTTCTTC. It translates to CASRGSGANEQFF.

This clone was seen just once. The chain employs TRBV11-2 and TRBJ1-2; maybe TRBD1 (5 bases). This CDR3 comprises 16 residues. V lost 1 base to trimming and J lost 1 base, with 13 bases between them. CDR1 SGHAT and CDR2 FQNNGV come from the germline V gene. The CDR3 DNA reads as TGTGCCAGCAGCTTAGTGCTGGGACGGATTAACTATGGCTACACCTTC. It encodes CASSLVLGRINYGYTF.

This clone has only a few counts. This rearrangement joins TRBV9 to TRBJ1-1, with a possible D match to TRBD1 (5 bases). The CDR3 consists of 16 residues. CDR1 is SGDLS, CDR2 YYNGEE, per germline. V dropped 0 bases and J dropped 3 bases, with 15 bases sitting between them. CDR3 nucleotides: TGTGCCAGCAGCGTAGCAGGGATAGTAGTGGACACTGAAGCTTTCTTT. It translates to CASSVAGIVVDTEAFF.

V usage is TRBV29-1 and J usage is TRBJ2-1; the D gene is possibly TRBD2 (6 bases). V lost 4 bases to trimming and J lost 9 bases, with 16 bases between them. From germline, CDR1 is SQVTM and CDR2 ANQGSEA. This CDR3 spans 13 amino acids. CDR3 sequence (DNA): TGCAGCGTTGGTTCGGGAGAAGACGGTGAGCAGTTCTTC. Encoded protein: CSVGSGEDGEQFF.

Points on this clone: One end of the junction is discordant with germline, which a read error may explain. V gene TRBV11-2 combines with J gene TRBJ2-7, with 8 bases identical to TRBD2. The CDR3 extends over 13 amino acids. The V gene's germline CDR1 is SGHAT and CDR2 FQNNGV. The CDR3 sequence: CASSPGLAPRVNF. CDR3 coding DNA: TGTGCCAGCAGCCCAGGACTAGCCCCCCGGGTGAACTTC.